This TCR beta chain is drawn from a study of tumor and adjacent non-tumor tissue in lung cancer. Three rounds of nested PCR, following a modified ARM-PCR protocol, produced the TCRbeta library. TCRdb reanalysed the multiplex PCR reads using MiXCR and keeps one entry per CDR3 protein. The sample shows 77,000 or so distinct CDR3 sequences, around four fifths of them seen only once. Trimming stripped 8 bases from V and 9 bases from J, with 19 bases between. Germline V CDR1 and CDR2: SGHAT, FQNNGV. The CDR3 extends over 14 amino acids. No cell sorting was done before RNA was extracted from the tissue. V usage is TRBV11-2 and J usage is TRBJ2-2, with a tentative D call TRBD2 (5 bases). Sequences were obtained from lung tumor tissue. The clonotype comes from a woman aged 50 to 60 with non-small cell lung cancer. The DNA for the CDR3 is TGTGCCAGCGGCTATACTAGTGACACTCGGGAGCTGTTTTTT. Translated: CASGYTSDTRELFF.